The T cell receptor beta chain under discussion was sequenced for a study of human T cells and chemical hapten exposure. Study-level background: Skin of the upper inner arm, around 2 cm by around 2 cm, received 2% DPC for sensitization.

Time point indicated: pre-sensitization, week 0. Documented treatment: therapeutic diphenylcyclopropenone sensitization with weekly scalp DPC. Via MiXCR, TCRdb re-called the RACE reads, giving one row per CDR3 protein. The sample shows about 80,000 distinct CDR3 sequences, about 14% of them seen only once. Germline V gene lookup returns CDR1 MGHRA and CDR2 YSYEKL. The CDR3 covers 15 residues. Trimming cost V 0 bases and J 2 bases; bases outside gene matches: 4. The source is a woman between 45 and 65 years old with alopecia areata. Some clones in this sample may be carry-over from other donors' samples. The chain couples TRBV4-1 to TRBJ2-7, with 7 bases identical to TRBD1. Here the sequenced sample was whole blood, taken in connection with sensitization to the hapten diphenylcyclopropenone (DPC). The CDR3: CASSQEDRYPYEQYF. CDR3 DNA sequence: TGCGCCAGCAGCCAAGAGGACAGGTACCCCTACGAGCAGTACTTC.